These 17 T cell receptor beta chains were sequenced from one sample in a study of shared clonotypes between healthy human individuals. Sequencing was performed with immunoSEQ multiplex PCR; in TCRdb, only in-frame clones are kept and a portion is missing. The sample contains around 510,000 clones, roughly four fifths of which appear only once. The sample was PBMCs. These receptors came from a middle-aged woman in good health. Some clones in this sample may be carry-over from other donors' samples.

This clone was counted only a few times. The rearrangement joins TRBV29-1 to TRBJ1-3; D unresolved. V was cut by 6 bases and J by 5 bases, with 14 bases left in between. CDR1 SQVTM and CDR2 ANQGSEA come from the germline V gene. The CDR3 sequence is 13 residues long. The CDR3 sequence: CSVLLPGRNTIYF. The CDR3 DNA is TGCAGCGTCTTACTCCCGGGAAGAAACACCATATATTTT. The full variable domain, its missing parts supplied by reference TRBV29-1 and TRBJ1-3, is SAVISQKPSRDICQRGTSLTIQCQVDSQVTMMFWYRQQPGQSLTLIATANQGSEATYESGFVIDKFPISRPNLTFSTLTVSNMSPEDSSIYLCSVLLPGRNTIYFGEGSWLTVV.

The CDR3 protein is CASSPLAGVGNEQFF. In nucleotides, the CDR3 is TGTGCCAGCAGTCCTCTAGCGGGAGTGGGGAATGAGCAGTTCTTC. The rearrangement links TRBV27 to TRBJ2-1, with 10 bases aligning to TRBD2. CDR3 size: 15 residues. The V gene end was trimmed by 5 bases and the J gene end by 7 bases; junction bases not matched to a gene: 8. The V gene's germline CDR1 is MNHEY and CDR2 SMNVEV (reference sequence).

The sample holds one count of this clone. The rearrangement links TRBV10-3 to TRBJ2-5, with 12 bases matching TRBD2. The length of the CDR3 is 15 residues. J gave up 5 bases and V 6 bases, and 7 bases lay outside the gene matches. Germline CDR1 and CDR2: ENHRY and SYGVKD. Here the CDR3 reads CAIRSSGGEWETQYF. The DNA of the CDR3 is TGTGCCATCAGGTCTAGCGGGGGGGAGTGGGAGACCCAGTACTTC.

This clone was seen a handful of times. The chain carries TRBV2 and TRBJ1-2; D gene ambiguous. Germline values: CDR1 SNHLY, CDR2 FYNNEI. CDR3 length: 15 amino acids. Trimming took 2 bases from V and 6 from J, leaving 16 bases between them. CDR3 region: CASSETQSAMDGYTF. Written as DNA, the CDR3 is TGTGCCAGCAGTGAAACCCAGTCCGCTATGGATGGCTACACCTTC.

J is TRBJ1-6 and V is TRBV11-2, with TRBD1 as a possible D gene (5 bases). The CDR3 totals 16 residues. Germline CDR1 reads SGHAT; CDR2 reads FQNNGV. Between the trimmed V and J ends, which lost 4 bases and 0 bases, there was a span of 10 bases. DNA for the CDR3: TGTGCCAGCAGCTGGGGACGGGGCTCCTATAATTCACCCCTCCACTTT. Protein sequence: CASSWGRGSYNSPLHF.

The V call is TRBV28, the J call TRBJ1-4, with TRBD1 identical over 9 bases. This CDR3 contains 15 residues. CDR1 is MDHEN and CDR2 is SYDVKM in the germline V gene. V trimming: 6 bases; J trimming: 8 bases; junction bases outside the gene matches: 10. The CDR3 DNA follows: TGTGCCAGCAGCCCCACGGGACAGGGACGAGAAAAACTGTTTTTT. It codes for CASSPTGQGREKLFF.

The chain has TRBV6-1 and TRBJ1-2; a weak D match, TRBD1 (6 bases). Germline-derived CDR1 and CDR2 are MNHNS and SASEGT. The CDR3 has 13 amino acids. V lost 7 bases and J 6 bases, leaving 15 bases between the germline ends. CDR3 coding DNA: TGTGCCAGCAATCCGACAGGTTCGGATGGCTACACCTTC. Translation gives CASNPTGSDGYTF.

Comment on this clone: This likely traces to a read error, being one base from a far larger clone. CDR3 bases: TGTGCCAGCAGTTTTAGGGACAGGGACAATCAGCCCCAGCATTTT. This codes for CASSFRDRDNQPQHF. The chain is built from TRBV28 and TRBJ1-5; the match to TRBD1 covers 9 bases. The CDR3 extends over 15 amino acids. CDR1 is MDHEN and CDR2 is SYDVKM in the germline V gene. With 3 bases clipped from V and 3 bases from J, the junction kept 3 bases outside the gene matches.

This clone was counted ten times or more. The chain carries TRBV10-3 and TRBJ2-2; 7 bases line up with TRBD1. The germline V gene encodes CDR1 ENHRY and CDR2 SYGVKD. Losses at the gene ends were 6 bases for V and 1 base for J; bases not matched to a gene: 11. CDR3 size: 17 residues. DNA for the CDR3: TGTGCCATCAGCGCCAGGGGGATGAATATGAACACCGGGGAGCTGTTTTTT. Amino acids: CAISARGMNMNTGELFF.

Turning to this clone: Possible read error: a much larger clone is one base away. Other nucleotide sequences in the sample specify the same CDR3. This chain joins TRBV10-3 and TRBJ2-5, with TRBD1 identical over 11 bases. CDR1 is ENHRY and CDR2 is SYGVKD in the germline V gene. Trimming removed 3 bases from V and 14 bases from J; junction bases left unmatched: 11. CDR3 length: 14 residues. The CDR3 sequence: CAISEGQGAYEQYF. The CDR3 DNA follows: TGTGCCATCAGTGAAGGACAGGGGGCGTACGAGCAATACTTC.

V usage is TRBV28 and J usage is TRBJ2-7, with TRBD1 matching over 8 bases. Looked up from germline, CDR1 is MDHEN and CDR2 is SYDVKM. Trimming at V came to 5 bases and at J to 4 bases, leaving 7 bases not matched to a gene. The CDR3 has 14 residues. CDR3 amino acids: CASSPGTGPYEQYF. For the CDR3, the DNA is TGTGCCAGCAGTCCCGGGACAGGTCCATACGAGCAGTACTTC.

The chain links TRBV19 to TRBJ2-5; D is unresolved. The CDR3 runs 14 residues. Trimming shortened V by 5 bases and J by 5 bases, and 15 bases separated the two germline ends. Germline values: CDR1 LNHDA, CDR2 SQIVND (reference sequence). CDR3 in DNA: TGTGCCAGTAGTCCTCGATTAGCCTCCGAGACCCAGTACTTC. It is translated as CASSPRLASETQYF.

The chain is built from TRBV6-6 and TRBJ1-1; D possibly corresponds to TRBD1 (5 bases). The CDR3 has 14 amino acids. CDR1 is MNHNY, CDR2 SVGAGI, per germline (reference sequence). V dropped 6 bases and J dropped 1 base, with 12 bases sitting between them. This CDR3 is CASRKEGRNTEAFF. CDR3 coding DNA: TGTGCCAGCAGGAAGGAGGGGCGGAACACTGAAGCTTTCTTT.

The chain has TRBV11-2 and TRBJ1-1; D possibly corresponds to TRBD1 (6 bases). The germline V gene has CDR1 SGHAT and CDR2 FQNNGV. CDR3 length: 15 amino acids. Trimming took 5 bases from V and 4 from J, leaving 17 bases between them. For the CDR3, the DNA is TGTGCCAGCAGCCCCGGCAGGGGAAGGTTCACTGAAGCTTTCTTT. Translation: CASSPGRGRFTEAFF.

The DNA of the CDR3 is TGCGCCAGCAGCTCGGGACAGGGTGGGCTGGAGACCCAGTACTTC. Translated: CASSSGQGGLETQYF. This chain uses TRBV5-1 with TRBJ2-5; 9 positions agree with TRBD1. The germline CDR1 and CDR2 sequences are SGHRS and YFSETQ. This CDR3 is built from 15 residues. V was pared by 3 bases and J by 5 bases, with 8 bases of the junction left unmatched.

Regarding this clone: This sample also contains other DNA sequences that code for the same CDR3. V usage is TRBV5-1 and J usage is TRBJ2-2, with 9 bases identical to TRBD1. This CDR3 spans 15 amino acids. CDR1 is SGHRS and CDR2 is YFSETQ in the germline V gene. Trimming took 0 bases from V and 5 from J; bases not matched to a gene: 2. The CDR3 loop is CASSLVGQGTGELFF. The CDR3 DNA reads as TGCGCCAGCAGCTTGGTAGGACAGGGGACCGGGGAGCTGTTTTTT.

This clone showed up just a few times. CDR3 sequence: CASSPRGQGSGDEQFF. The CDR3 nucleotides read TGCGCCAGCAGCCCCCGAGGACAGGGTTCCGGCGATGAGCAGTTCTTC. The rearrangement joins TRBV5-1 to TRBJ2-1; 8 bases are shared with TRBD1. Trimming at V came to 4 bases and at J to 8 bases, leaving 14 bases not matched to a gene. The CDR3 contains 16 residues. Germline CDR1 reads SGHRS; CDR2 reads YFSETQ.